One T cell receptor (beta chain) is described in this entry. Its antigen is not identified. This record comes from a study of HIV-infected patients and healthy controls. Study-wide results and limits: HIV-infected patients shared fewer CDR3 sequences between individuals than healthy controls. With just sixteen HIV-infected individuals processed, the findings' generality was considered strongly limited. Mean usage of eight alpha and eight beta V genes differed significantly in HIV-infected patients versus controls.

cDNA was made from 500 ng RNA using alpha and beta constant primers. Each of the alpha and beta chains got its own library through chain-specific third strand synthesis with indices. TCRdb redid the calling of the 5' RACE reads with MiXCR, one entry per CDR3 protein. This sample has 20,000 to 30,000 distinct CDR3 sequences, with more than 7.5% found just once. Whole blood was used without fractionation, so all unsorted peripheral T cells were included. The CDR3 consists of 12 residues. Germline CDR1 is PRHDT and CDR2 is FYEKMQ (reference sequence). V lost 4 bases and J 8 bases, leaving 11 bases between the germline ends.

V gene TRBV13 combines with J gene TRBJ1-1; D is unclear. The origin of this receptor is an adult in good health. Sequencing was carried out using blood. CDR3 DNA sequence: TGTGCCAGCAGCTACACGGTTGGGGAAGCTTTCTTT. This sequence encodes CASSYTVGEAFF.